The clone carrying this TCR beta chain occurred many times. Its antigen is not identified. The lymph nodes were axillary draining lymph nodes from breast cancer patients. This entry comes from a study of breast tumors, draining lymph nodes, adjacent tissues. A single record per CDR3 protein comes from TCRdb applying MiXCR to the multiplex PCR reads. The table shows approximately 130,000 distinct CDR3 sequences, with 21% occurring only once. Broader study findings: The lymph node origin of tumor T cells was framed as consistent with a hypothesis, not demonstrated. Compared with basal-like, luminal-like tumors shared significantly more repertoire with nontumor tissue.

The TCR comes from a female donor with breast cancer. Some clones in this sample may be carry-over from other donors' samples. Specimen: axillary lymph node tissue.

CDR3 nucleotides: TGTGCCAGCAGTTTAACAGGGGATCAGCCCCAGCATTTT. This translates into CASSLTGDQPQHF. The J gene is TRBJ1-5, the V gene TRBV12-3 or TRBV12-4; the match to TRBD1 covers 7 bases. This CDR3 is built from 13 residues. V gave up 2 bases and J gave up 5 bases; unmatched junction bases: 0.